The sequence of this T cell receptor (beta chain) was determined in a study of T-cell memory formation after mild COVID-19. This clonotype was seen at least ten times. From the 5' RACE reads, TCRdb called clonotypes with MiXCR, one entry per CDR3 protein. The profile shows 300,000 to 400,000 distinct CDR3 sequences, more than 20% of them singletons. The V end lost 5 bases, the J end lost 0 bases, and 6 bases lay between the germline ends. The germline V gene encodes CDR1 SGHTA and CDR2 FQGTGA. The CDR3 loop spans 13 amino acids. The sequenced sample was PBMCs or a T cell subset sorted from them (not recorded which). This receptor was taken from an adult woman who had mild COVID-19 (a few samples of this study predate the infection). Cell type and time point are not known. V usage is TRBV7-3 and J usage is TRBJ2-3; D call uncertain. The CDR3 DNA sequence: TGTGCCAGCAGCCTGTCTAGCACAGATACGCAGTATTTT. It translates to CASSLSSTDTQYF.